The rows below give T cell receptor beta chains drawn from one sample of a study of T-cell reconstitution after alpha-beta-depleted transplantation in children. TCRdb fed the PCR reads into MiXCR, producing one record per CDR3 protein. The data contain some 110,000 distinct CDR3 sequences, 10% of them singletons. The sample was PBMCs, taken before TCRalphabeta/CD19-depleted stem cell transplant. The source of these receptors is a boy between 2 and 15 years old with acute lymphoblastic leukemia, due to receive a stem cell transplant. Each CDR3 is given without its conserved first and last residue. The order of the fields is CDR3 protein, J gene, V gene, clone size. Clone size appears in some rows only: once, few, many, or a class for an expanded clone.

CDR3aa: ASSPSGIPYEQY
j_gene: TRBJ2-7
v_gene: TRBV12-3/TRBV12-4
abundance: many

CDR3aa: ASSQDRSSGRQWTGELF
j_gene: TRBJ2-2
v_gene: TRBV4-1
abundance: few

CDR3aa: SAPDRMETQY
j_gene: TRBJ2-5
v_gene: TRBV20-1
abundance: few

CDR3aa: ASSSMGWLRRGGTIFQETQY
j_gene: TRBJ2-5
v_gene: TRBV13
abundance: many

CDR3aa: ASSPNRRGEQF
j_gene: TRBJ2-1
v_gene: TRBV7-3
abundance: NA

CDR3aa: ASSPSTGGEQY
j_gene: TRBJ2-7
v_gene: TRBV5-1
abundance: few

CDR3aa: AWSVQGGEQY
j_gene: TRBJ2-7
v_gene: TRBV30
abundance: many

CDR3aa: ASCLDGTDYGYT
j_gene: TRBJ1-2
v_gene: TRBV6-1
abundance: few

CDR3aa: ASSYSTGTTSPLH
j_gene: TRBJ1-6
v_gene: TRBV6-5
abundance: few

CDR3aa: ASSQVASGEQY
j_gene: TRBJ2-3
v_gene: TRBV3-1
abundance: NA

CDR3aa: AISAEGGETQY
j_gene: TRBJ2-5
v_gene: TRBV10-3
abundance: NA

CDR3aa: ASSLAILADPSYNEQF
j_gene: TRBJ2-1
v_gene: TRBV5-1
abundance: many

CDR3aa: ASSESWASGSPGTDTQY
j_gene: TRBJ2-3
v_gene: TRBV25-1
abundance: NA

CDR3aa: ASTLGGRMSDTQY
j_gene: TRBJ2-3
v_gene: TRBV12-3/TRBV12-4
abundance: many

CDR3aa: ASSLGGLSTDTQY
j_gene: TRBJ2-3
v_gene: TRBV5-8
abundance: NA

CDR3aa: SARTPYNEQF
j_gene: TRBJ2-1
v_gene: TRBV20-1
abundance: many

CDR3aa: ASSKNQGAAGELF
j_gene: TRBJ2-2
v_gene: TRBV5-1
abundance: few

CDR3aa: ASSPTSRETYEQY
j_gene: TRBJ2-7
v_gene: TRBV18
abundance: few

CDR3aa: SAQMVGDNEQF
j_gene: TRBJ2-1
v_gene: TRBV20-1
abundance: NA

CDR3aa: SATIYRIENSPLH
j_gene: TRBJ1-6
v_gene: TRBV20-1
abundance: NA

CDR3aa: ASSYSGAPHYNSPLH
j_gene: TRBJ1-6
v_gene: TRBV6-5
abundance: NA

CDR3aa: SAREPGANVLT
j_gene: TRBJ2-6
v_gene: TRBV20-1
abundance: few

CDR3aa: ASSPRGNDRAGANVLT
j_gene: TRBJ2-6
v_gene: TRBV9
abundance: NA

CDR3aa: ASGTGTSTDTQY
j_gene: TRBJ2-3
v_gene: TRBV12-5
abundance: many

CDR3aa: ASSHEPGLAGWGEF
j_gene: TRBJ2-1
v_gene: TRBV5-1
abundance: few

CDR3aa: ASSEKPNRVYNEQF
j_gene: TRBJ2-1
v_gene: TRBV7-8
abundance: few

CDR3aa: ASSASGGGTDTQY
j_gene: TRBJ2-3
v_gene: TRBV6-4
abundance: many

CDR3aa: ASSPGGTGYRNTIY
j_gene: TRBJ1-3
v_gene: TRBV3-1
abundance: few

CDR3aa: ASSHRTDRAEAF
j_gene: TRBJ1-1
v_gene: TRBV14
abundance: NA

CDR3aa: ASSLLAGGETQY
j_gene: TRBJ2-5
v_gene: TRBV3-1
abundance: few

CDR3aa: ASSRTANTGELF
j_gene: TRBJ2-2
v_gene: TRBV27
abundance: many

CDR3aa: ASSPGLAWNEQF
j_gene: TRBJ2-1
v_gene: TRBV18
abundance: NA

CDR3aa: ASSKDSRYYEQY
j_gene: TRBJ2-7
v_gene: TRBV5-1
abundance: many

CDR3aa: SARDWKDEKDEQY
j_gene: TRBJ2-7
v_gene: TRBV20-1
abundance: few

CDR3aa: ASSSLPGQGRQETQY
j_gene: TRBJ2-5
v_gene: TRBV5-5
abundance: few

CDR3aa: ASSARASGITGELF
j_gene: TRBJ2-2
v_gene: TRBV9
abundance: few

CDR3aa: ASSLVGDQNSPLH
j_gene: TRBJ1-6
v_gene: TRBV5-1
abundance: few

CDR3aa: ASRMVRDSGYEQY
j_gene: TRBJ2-7
v_gene: TRBV7-9
abundance: many

CDR3aa: ASTPDRQGNEQY
j_gene: TRBJ2-7
v_gene: TRBV5-1
abundance: NA

CDR3aa: ASRLDGYSYNEQF
j_gene: TRBJ2-1
v_gene: TRBV5-1
abundance: many

CDR3aa: ASSILAGKGELF
j_gene: TRBJ2-2
v_gene: TRBV12-3/TRBV12-4
abundance: few

CDR3aa: SARGRESSPLH
j_gene: TRBJ1-6
v_gene: TRBV20-1
abundance: NA

CDR3aa: ASSLGVGFQRGLTSYEQY
j_gene: TRBJ2-7
v_gene: TRBV7-4
abundance: few

CDR3aa: SASRGSADTQY
j_gene: TRBJ2-3
v_gene: TRBV20-1
abundance: NA

CDR3aa: AIGTSGGTGELF
j_gene: TRBJ2-2
v_gene: TRBV10-3
abundance: few

CDR3aa: ASSLLTGPNQPQH
j_gene: TRBJ1-5
v_gene: TRBV7-8
abundance: NA

CDR3aa: ASSQLAGNYNEQF
j_gene: TRBJ2-1
v_gene: TRBV6-2/TRBV6-3
abundance: NA

CDR3aa: SVHLPTDRVADTQY
j_gene: TRBJ2-3
v_gene: TRBV29-1
abundance: NA

CDR3aa: ASSRRGGSYNEQF
j_gene: TRBJ2-1
v_gene: TRBV2
abundance: few

CDR3aa: SADDRGRGSGYGYT
j_gene: TRBJ1-2
v_gene: TRBV20-1
abundance: many

CDR3aa: ASSAVFLGEQY
j_gene: TRBJ2-7
v_gene: TRBV7-9
abundance: few

CDR3aa: ASSLQGYGSYNEQF
j_gene: TRBJ2-1
v_gene: TRBV11-2
abundance: few

CDR3aa: ASSSQRIVSPWQY
j_gene: TRBJ2-7
v_gene: TRBV11-2
abundance: few